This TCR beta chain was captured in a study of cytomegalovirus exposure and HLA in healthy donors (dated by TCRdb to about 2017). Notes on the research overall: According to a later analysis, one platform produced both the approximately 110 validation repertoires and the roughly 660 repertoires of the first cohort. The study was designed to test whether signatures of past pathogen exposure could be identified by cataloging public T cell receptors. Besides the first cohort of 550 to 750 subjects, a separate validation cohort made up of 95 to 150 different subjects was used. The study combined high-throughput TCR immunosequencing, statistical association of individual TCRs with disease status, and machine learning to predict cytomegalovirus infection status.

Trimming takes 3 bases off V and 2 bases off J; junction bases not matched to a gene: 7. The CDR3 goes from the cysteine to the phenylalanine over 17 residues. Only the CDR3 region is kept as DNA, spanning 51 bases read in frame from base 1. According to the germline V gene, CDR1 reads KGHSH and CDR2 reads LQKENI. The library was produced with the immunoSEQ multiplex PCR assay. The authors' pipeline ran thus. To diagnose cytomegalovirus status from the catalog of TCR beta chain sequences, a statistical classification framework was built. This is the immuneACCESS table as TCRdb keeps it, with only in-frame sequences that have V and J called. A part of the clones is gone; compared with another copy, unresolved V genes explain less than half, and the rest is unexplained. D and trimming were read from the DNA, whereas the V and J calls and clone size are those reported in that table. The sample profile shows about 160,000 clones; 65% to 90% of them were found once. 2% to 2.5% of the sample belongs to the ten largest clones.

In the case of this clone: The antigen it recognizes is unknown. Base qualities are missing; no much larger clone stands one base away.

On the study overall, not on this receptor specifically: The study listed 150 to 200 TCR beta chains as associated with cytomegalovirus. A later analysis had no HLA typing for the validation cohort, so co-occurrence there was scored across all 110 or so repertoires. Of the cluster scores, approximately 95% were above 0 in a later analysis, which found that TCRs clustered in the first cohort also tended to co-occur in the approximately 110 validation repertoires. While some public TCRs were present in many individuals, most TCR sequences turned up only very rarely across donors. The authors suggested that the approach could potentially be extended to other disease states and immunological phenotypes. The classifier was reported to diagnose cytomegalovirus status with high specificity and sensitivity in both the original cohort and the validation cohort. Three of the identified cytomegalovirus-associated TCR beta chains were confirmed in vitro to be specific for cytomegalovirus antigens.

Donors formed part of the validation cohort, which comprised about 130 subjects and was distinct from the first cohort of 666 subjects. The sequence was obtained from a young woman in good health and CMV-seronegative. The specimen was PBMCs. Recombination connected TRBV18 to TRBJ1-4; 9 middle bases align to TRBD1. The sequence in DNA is TGTGCCAGCTCACCCGAAAGCGGGACAGGGACTAATGAAAAACTGTTTTTT. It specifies CASSPESGTGTNEKLFF.